The 32 T cell receptor beta chains listed next were all sequenced from one sample in a study of cytotoxic CD8 clonotypes in ibrutinib-treated CLL. Clones were sequenced by immunoSEQ multiplex PCR, and TCRdb holds only the in-frame ones, with some missing. The sample records 250,000 to 350,000 clones, 65% to 85% being singletons. Sample: PBMCs, taken at disease progression, from a patient treated with ibrutinib. The receptor set was obtained from a human donor with chronic lymphocytic leukemia.

The chain recombines TRBV5-1 with TRBJ2-3; the D gene is possibly TRBD2 (5 bases). V lost 4 bases, J lost 3 bases, and 12 bases lay in between. Germline values: CDR1 SGHRS, CDR2 YFSETQ. This CDR3 is 14 amino acids long. The CDR3, as DNA: TGCGCCAGCAGCGTCCTCTCGGGGACAGATACGCAGTATTTT. Protein: CASSVLSGTDTQYF.

The chain employs TRBV5-1 and TRBJ1-1; perhaps TRBD1 as D (5 bases). The germline gives CDR1 SGHRS, CDR2 YFSETQ. The CDR3 is 12 residues long. The V end was cut by 4 bases, the J end by 5 bases, with 9 bases between. The CDR3, as DNA: TGCGCCAGCAGCCTCGGGGCTACTGAAGCTTTCTTT. It is translated as CASSLGATEAFF.

The chain uses TRBV7-2 and TRBJ2-5; D is uncertain. This CDR3 is built from 14 residues. CDR1 is SGHTA, CDR2 FQGNSA, per germline. The V and J ends lost 2 bases and 0 bases respectively, with 7 bases between them. CDR3 residues: CASSLPRHQETQYF. The CDR3 DNA reads as TGTGCCAGCAGCTTACCACGCCACCAAGAGACCCAGTACTTC.

This chain joins TRBV7-3 and TRBJ2-6; D remains unclear. Germline-derived CDR1 and CDR2 are SGHTA and FQGTGA. This CDR3 contains 13 residues. Trimming took off 8 bases at V and 0 bases at J, with 5 bases between the two ends. CDR3 nucleotide sequence: TGTGCCAGCGGAAGCTCTGGGGCCAACGTCCTGACTTTC. Translated, it gives CASGSSGANVLTF.

This clone was picked up many times. This chain connects TRBV29-1 to TRBJ2-1; 12 bases are shared with TRBD1. The CDR3 runs 15 residues. In germline, CDR1 is SQVTM, CDR2 ANQGSEA. V gave up 7 bases and J gave up 9 bases; unmatched junction bases: 13. CDR3 amino acids: CSAPGQGAQAGEQFF. The CDR3 DNA sequence: TGCAGCGCTCCGGGACAGGGGGCGCAAGCAGGTGAGCAGTTCTTC.

This clone was seen a handful of times. The rearrangement links TRBV9 to TRBJ1-2; no clear D. Looked up from germline, CDR1 is SGDLS and CDR2 is YYNGEE. Trimming took off 3 bases at V and 2 bases at J, with 5 bases between the two ends. CDR3 length: 12 amino acids. In nucleotides, the CDR3 is TGTGCCAGCAGCGCCAGAAACTATGGCTACACCTTC. Protein: CASSARNYGYTF.

This chain links TRBV19 with TRBJ1-1; D gene ambiguous. V lost 8 bases to trimming and J lost 7 bases, with 17 bases between them. Germline CDR1 reads LNHDA; CDR2 reads SQIVND (reference sequence). CDR3 size: 13 residues. CDR3 bases: TGTGCCAGTGGGGTCGGTTGGGCAGATGAAGCTTTCTTT. Translation: CASGVGWADEAFF.

The chain combines TRBV7-9 with TRBJ2-7; TRBD2 agrees at 12 bases. Losses at the gene ends were 1 base for V and 5 bases for J; bases not matched to a gene: 12. From germline, CDR1 is SEHNR and CDR2 FQNEAQ (reference sequence). This CDR3 is 18 amino acids long. CDR3 coding DNA: TGTGCCAGCAGCTTAGTTCTTCCTAGCGGGAGGGCCGACCACGAGCAGTACTTC. Its protein is CASSLVLPSGRADHEQYF. The full variable domain, rest sourced from reference TRBV7-9 and TRBJ2-7, is DTGVSQNPRHKITKRGQNVTFRCDPISEHNRLYWYRQTLGQGPEFLTYFQNEAQLEKSRLLSDRFSAERPKGSFSTLEIQRTEQGDSAMYLCASSLVLPSGRADHEQYFGPGTRLTVT.

A remark on this clone: The same CDR3 is also encoded by other DNA sequences in this sample. The chain recombines TRBV9 with TRBJ2-3; D remains ambiguous. Trimming left V 0 bases short and J 0 bases short, with 5 bases between. The V gene's germline CDR1 is SGDLS and CDR2 YYNGEE. The CDR3 consists of 14 residues. The CDR3 DNA follows: TGTGCCAGCAGCGTAGTAGCTAGCACAGATACGCAGTATTTT. The encoded protein is CASSVVASTDTQYF.

CDR3 nucleotides: TGTGCCAGCAGCAATGGGCGGCGAAATCAGCCCCAGCATTTT. It yields the protein CASSNGRRNQPQHF. The rearrangement joins TRBV2 to TRBJ1-5; D ambiguous. Germline V gene lookup returns CDR1 SNHLY and CDR2 FYNNEI. Trimming cost V 6 bases and J 4 bases, with 13 bases left between them. The CDR3 contains 14 residues. Based on the CDR3 plus reference TRBV2 and TRBJ1-5, the full variable domain is EPEVTQTPSHQVTQMGQEVILRCVPISNHLYFYWYRQILGQKVEFLVSFYNNEISEKSEIFDDQFSVERPDGSNFTLKIRSTKLEDSAMYFCASSNGRRNQPQHFGDGTRLSIL.

The gene calls are TRBV27 and TRBJ1-2, with 9 nucleotides matching TRBD1. CDR1 and CDR2 from the germline V gene are MNHEY and SMNVEV (reference sequence). V dropped 6 bases and J dropped 8; count of bases not matched to a gene: 16. The length of the CDR3 is 16 residues. This CDR3 reads CASSRSPGTGTRGYTF. The CDR3 bases are TGTGCCAGCAGCCGATCTCCCGGGACAGGGACGAGGGGCTACACCTTC.

The CDR3 coding sequence is TGCGCCAGCAGCCGGGATGGAGCGAACACCGGGGAGCTGTTTTTT. Amino acids: CASSRDGANTGELFF. The V and J genes are TRBV5-1 and TRBJ2-2; maybe TRBD2 (5 bases). Germline V lookup: CDR1 SGHRS, CDR2 YFSETQ. The V end was cut by 4 bases, the J end by 0 bases, with 10 bases between. The CDR3 is made up of 15 amino acids.

This rearrangement joins TRBV20-1 to TRBJ2-1; TRBD2 matches at 7 bases. Germline CDR1 reads DFQATT; CDR2 reads SNEGSKA (reference sequence). V gave up 5 bases and J gave up 6 bases; unmatched junction bases: 1. The CDR3 runs to 11 residues. As DNA, the CDR3 is TGCAGTGCTGAGCGGGGCAATGAGCAGTTCTTC. Protein: CSAERGNEQFF.

The chain carries TRBV10-3 and TRBJ2-2, with 10 bases lining up with TRBD2. After removal of 5 bases from V and 6 bases from J, the junction contained 6 bases not matched to a gene. Per the germline V gene, CDR1 is ENHRY and CDR2 is SYGVKD. This CDR3 contains 15 residues. The CDR3 bases are TGTGCCATCAGTAAGGCTAGCGGGGGCTCCGGGGAGCTGTTTTTT. Amino acid sequence: CAISKASGGSGELFF.

The V and J genes are TRBV14 and TRBJ2-2; no reliable D call. The V end was cut by 4 bases, the J end by 1 base, with 10 bases between. Germline CDR1 reads SGHDN; CDR2 reads FVKESK. The CDR3 consists of 15 residues. The CDR3 protein is CASSPRLGNTGELFF. In DNA form, the CDR3 reads TGTGCCAGCAGCCCGCGCCTAGGGAACACCGGGGAGCTGTTTTTT.

The CDR3 DNA is TGTGCCAGCACCTTGCTGACCGGGAGTTCCTACGAGCAGTACTTC. Translated: CASTLLTGSSYEQYF. The chain is built from TRBV28 and TRBJ2-7, with D maybe TRBD2 (6 bases). CDR3 length: 15 residues. The V and J ends lost 7 bases and 1 base respectively, with 17 bases between them. Germline assignment: CDR1 MDHEN and CDR2 SYDVKM.

The genes are TRBV6-1 and TRBJ1-2; D is unresolved. V was clipped by 2 bases and J by 1 base, with 14 bases between them. The germline CDR1 and CDR2 sequences are MNHNS and SASEGT. This CDR3 has 16 residues. CDR3 DNA sequence: TGTGCCAGCAGTGAACTCCGCGCGTCAAGTAACTATGGCTACACCTTC. This translates into CASSELRASSNYGYTF.

The chain couples TRBV20-1 to TRBJ1-1; 7 bases align to TRBD1. There are 11 residues in the CDR3. V lost 5 bases and J lost 8; bases outside the gene matches: 5. Germline V CDR1 and CDR2: DFQATT, SNEGSKA (reference sequence). The CDR3 loop reads CSASPGQEAFF. CDR3 DNA sequence: TGCAGTGCTTCTCCGGGACAGGAAGCTTTCTTT.

This clone appeared once. This rearrangement joins TRBV27 to TRBJ2-6, with D hard to call. V was pared by 5 bases and J by 1 base, with 9 bases between. CDR3 length: 15 residues. Germline loops: CDR1 MNHEY, CDR2 SMNVEV (reference sequence). CDR3 DNA: TGTGCCAGCAGTCCCATCGTATCTGGGGCCAACGTCCTGACTTTC. Translation gives CASSPIVSGANVLTF.

The gene calls are TRBV29-1 and TRBJ2-1; D may be TRBD1 (5 bases). From germline, CDR1 is SQVTM and CDR2 ANQGSEA. V lost 7 bases and J lost 6, with 10 bases in between. The CDR3 sequence is 11 residues long. CDR3 nucleotide sequence: TGCAGCGCCGACCAGGGCAATGAGCAGTTCTTC. Protein: CSADQGNEQFF.

This clone showed up just a few times. The chain has TRBV5-1 and TRBJ1-4; 9 nucleotides line up with TRBD1. Germline CDR1 and CDR2: SGHRS and YFSETQ. The CDR3 runs 14 residues. Trimming at V came to 2 bases and at J to 10 bases, leaving 6 bases not matched to a gene. CDR3 region: CASSLDRGLGKLFF. CDR3 DNA sequence: TGCGCCAGCAGCTTAGACAGGGGGTTAGGAAAACTGTTTTTT.

This chain connects TRBV29-1 to TRBJ2-7; 7 positions agree with TRBD2. This CDR3 region has 13 residues. CDR1 SQVTM and CDR2 ANQGSEA come from the germline V gene. Losses at the gene ends were 4 bases for V and 6 bases for J; bases not matched to a gene: 9. The CDR3 DNA reads TGCAGCGTTGCGCGCGGGGGAACCCCCGAGCAGTACTTC. Translated, it gives CSVARGGTPEQYF.

The CDR3 DNA is TGTGCCACCATCCCCTGGACAACTAACTATGGCTACACCTTC. Translated, it gives CATIPWTTNYGYTF. V and J are TRBV6-1 and TRBJ1-2, with D possibly matching TRBD1 (5 bases). CDR1 MNHNS and CDR2 SASEGT come from the germline V gene. V gave up 10 bases and J gave up 0 bases, with 15 bases separating them. This CDR3 has 14 amino acids.

This chain links TRBV2 with TRBJ2-3; perhaps TRBD1 as D (6 bases). In germline, CDR1 is SNHLY, CDR2 FYNNEI. Trimming removed 6 bases from V and 2 bases from J, with 15 bases in between. The CDR3 runs to 15 residues. The CDR3 loop reads CASSDRTYSTDTQYF. Here the CDR3 DNA reads TGTGCCAGCAGCGACAGGACCTACTCCACAGATACGCAGTATTTT.

This clone was seen a few times. The chain combines TRBV5-4 with TRBJ2-2, with D possibly being TRBD2 (6 bases). The CDR3 runs to 16 residues. V was cut by 7 bases and J by 5 bases, with 21 bases left in between. Germline CDR1 and CDR2: SGHNT and YYREEE (reference sequence). The CDR3 reads CASASRSGVGTGELFF. The CDR3 bases are TGTGCCAGCGCATCCCGATCGGGGGTAGGGACCGGGGAGCTGTTTTTT.

The chain is built from TRBV7-2 and TRBJ2-7; 10 bases are a match to TRBD1. The CDR3 runs 16 residues. V gave up 4 bases and J gave up 3 bases; unmatched junction bases: 9. CDR1 is SGHTA, CDR2 FQGNSA, per germline. CDR3 sequence: CASSYGTGESVYEQYF. CDR3 nucleotide sequence: TGTGCCAGCAGCTACGGGACAGGGGAAAGCGTCTACGAGCAGTACTTC.

The chain joins TRBV27 to TRBJ1-5; D is unresolved. The CDR3 extends over 14 amino acids. Germline V gene sequence: CDR1 MNHEY, CDR2 SMNVEV (reference sequence). V lost 3 bases and J 6 bases, leaving 12 bases between the germline ends. This chain's CDR3 is CASSFGQVGQPQHF. The CDR3 DNA sequence: TGTGCCAGCAGTTTCGGCCAGGTCGGTCAGCCCCAGCATTTT.

The chain links TRBV5-1 to TRBJ2-7, with 11 bases matching TRBD2. The V gene's germline CDR1 is SGHRS and CDR2 YFSETQ. The junction had 8 bases not matched to a gene; V was cut back by 0 bases and J by 6 bases. This CDR3 comprises 16 residues. CDR3 bases: TGCGCCAGCAGCTTGGGGTTCTCTAGCGGGAGGTTCGAGCAGTACTTC. Translating it yields CASSLGFSSGRFEQYF.

This chain connects TRBV9 to TRBJ1-1; possibly TRBD1 for D (6 bases). V lost 4 bases and J 1 base, leaving 11 bases between the germline ends. This CDR3 comprises 14 residues. Germline V lookup: CDR1 SGDLS, CDR2 YYNGEE. The CDR3 region is CASSQGTWNTEAFF. The CDR3 DNA reads as TGTGCCAGCAGCCAGGGGACATGGAACACTGAAGCTTTCTTT.

This clone was found a few times. This chain joins TRBV29-1 and TRBJ2-2, with TRBD1 matching over 8 bases. The CDR3 spans 14 residues. CDR1 SQVTM and CDR2 ANQGSEA come from the germline V gene. V shed 6 bases and J 1 base; nucleotides not matched to a gene: 4. CDR3 DNA: TGCAGCGTCTGGACAGGGAAGAACACCGGGGAGCTGTTTTTT. This translates into CSVWTGKNTGELFF.

This clone was seen a few times. V usage is TRBV10-1 and J usage is TRBJ2-7, with D perhaps matching TRBD1 (6 bases). Between the trimmed V and J ends, which lost 6 bases and 2 bases, there was a span of 11 bases. The germline V gene encodes CDR1 WNHNN and CDR2 SYGVQD (reference sequence). This CDR3 contains 13 residues. As DNA, the CDR3 is TGCGCCAGCAGCCGAGGACAGACCTACGAGCAGTACTTC. It yields the protein CASSRGQTYEQYF.

Points on this clone: Other DNA sequences from this sample encode an identical CDR3 as well. The chain uses TRBV9 and TRBJ1-2; a weak D match, TRBD1 (5 bases). The CDR3 loop spans 11 amino acids. Germline loops: CDR1 SGDLS, CDR2 YYNGEE. Trimming stripped 3 bases from V and 8 bases from J, with 8 bases between. The CDR3 DNA sequence: TGTGCCAGCAGCGACAGGACGGGCTACACCTTC. Amino acids: CASSDRTGYTF.